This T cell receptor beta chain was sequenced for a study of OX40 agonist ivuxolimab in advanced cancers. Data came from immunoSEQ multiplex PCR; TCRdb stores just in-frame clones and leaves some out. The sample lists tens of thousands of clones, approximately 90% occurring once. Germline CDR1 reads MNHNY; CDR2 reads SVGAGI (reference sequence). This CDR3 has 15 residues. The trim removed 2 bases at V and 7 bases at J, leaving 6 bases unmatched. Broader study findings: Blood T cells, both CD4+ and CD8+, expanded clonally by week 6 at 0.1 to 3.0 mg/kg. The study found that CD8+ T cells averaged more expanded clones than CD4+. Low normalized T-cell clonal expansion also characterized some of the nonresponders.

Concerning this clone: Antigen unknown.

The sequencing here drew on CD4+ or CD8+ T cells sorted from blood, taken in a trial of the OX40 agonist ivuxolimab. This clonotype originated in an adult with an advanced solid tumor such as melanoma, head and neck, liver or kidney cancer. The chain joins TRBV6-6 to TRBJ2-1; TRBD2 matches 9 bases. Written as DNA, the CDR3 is TGTGCCAGCAGTTACGCGGGAGGGCATCGGAATGAGCAGTTCTTC. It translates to CASSYAGGHRNEQFF.